The 28 T cell receptor beta chains below were found in one sample sequenced in a study of Tregs in tolerant kidney transplant recipients. Repertoires were generated with immunoSEQ multiplex PCR, while TCRdb's copy carries only in-frame clones and drops some. The data contain 65,000 or so clones, more than 75% of them singletons. Mixed chimerism was transient after nonmyeloablative marrow transplants from related graft donors. This sample comprised CD4+ T cells from blood (PBMCs), obtained 6 months after the transplant. The source of these receptors is a human patient who received a combined kidney and bone marrow transplant. The graft donor may be the source of some T cells.

The chain combines TRBV10-3 with TRBJ1-1; D is perhaps TRBD1 (5 bases). With 2 bases removed from V and 1 base from J, the gap between germline ends came to 5 bases. The CDR3 covers 13 residues. Germline loops: CDR1 ENHRY, CDR2 SYGVKD. CDR3 nucleotides: TGTGCCATCAGTGAGACAGGGAACACTGAAGCTTTCTTT. Its translation: CAISETGNTEAFF.

V usage is TRBV4-3 and J usage is TRBJ2-1, with D perhaps TRBD2 (6 bases). This CDR3 spans 13 amino acids. Trimming pared 4 bases from V and 4 bases from J, leaving 8 bases between. Per the germline V gene, CDR1 is LGHNA and CDR2 is YSLEER. The CDR3 coding sequence is TGCGCCAGCAGCCCCGGGGGTTACAATGAGCAGTTCTTC. As protein: CASSPGGYNEQFF.

Written as DNA, the CDR3 is TGCGCCAGCAGCTACTACGACAGGGGCACTGAAGCTTTCTTT. Its protein is CASSYYDRGTEAFF. This chain uses TRBV5-1 with TRBJ1-1, with 8 positions matching TRBD1. The CDR3 covers 14 residues. From germline, CDR1 is SGHRS and CDR2 YFSETQ. With 3 bases clipped from V and 4 bases from J, the junction kept 5 bases outside the gene matches.

The V and J genes are TRBV19 and TRBJ1-5, with 8 bases that match TRBD1. From germline, CDR1 is LNHDA and CDR2 SQIVND (reference sequence). CDR3 size: 14 residues. After removal of 6 bases from V and 6 bases from J, the junction contained 7 bases not matched to a gene. CDR3: CASSRQGSSQPQHF. CDR3 sequence (DNA): TGTGCCAGTAGCCGACAGGGGTCAAGTCAGCCCCAGCATTTT.

This clone occurred a few times. V is TRBV19 and J is TRBJ2-2; D not certain. Germline V gene lookup returns CDR1 LNHDA and CDR2 SQIVND (reference sequence). Trimming pared 0 bases from V and 4 bases from J, leaving 9 bases between. CDR3 length: 15 amino acids. The CDR3 loop reads CASSIEGLRTGELFF. The CDR3 DNA reads as TGTGCCAGTAGTATAGAGGGCCTCCGCACCGGGGAGCTGTTTTTT.

This clone was counted a single time. The chain couples TRBV11-3 to TRBJ2-1; 10 bases fit TRBD2. J was trimmed by 8 bases and V by 5 bases; bases with no gene match: 9. Germline lookup yields CDR1 SGHNT and CDR2 YENEEA. This CDR3 region has 15 residues. The CDR3 sequence is CASSQSGRDSDEQFF. The CDR3, as DNA: TGTGCCAGCAGCCAGAGCGGGAGGGATTCCGATGAGCAGTTCTTC.

V and J are TRBV5-5 and TRBJ2-3, with 10 bases aligning to TRBD2. The ends lost 0 bases at V and 6 bases at J; junction bases unmatched: 10. This CDR3 contains 17 residues. The germline V gene has CDR1 SGHKS and CDR2 YYEKEE (reference sequence). CDR3 DNA sequence: TGTGCCAGCAGCTTGGACACCTTAGCGGGGGGAGCCGATACGCAGTATTTT. Its translation: CASSLDTLAGGADTQYF. The variable domain in full, completed from reference TRBV5-5 and TRBJ2-3, reads DAGVTQSPTHLIKTRGQQVTLRCSPISGHKSVSWYQQVLGQGPQFIFQYYEKEERGRGNFPDRFSARQFPNYSSELNVNALLLGDSALYLCASSLDTLAGGADTQYFGPGTRLTVL.

As DNA, the CDR3 is TGTGCCAGCTCACCTAGCGGGAGTCAAGAGACCCAGTACTTC. Its translation: CASSPSGSQETQYF. This sequence joins TRBV18 and TRBJ2-5; 9 bases align to TRBD2. The trim removed 3 bases at V and 2 bases at J, leaving 1 base unmatched. Germline CDR1 is KGHSH and CDR2 is LQKENI. This CDR3 comprises 14 residues.

The rearrangement uses TRBV19 and TRBJ1-2; 8 positions agree with TRBD1. Germline CDR1 reads LNHDA; CDR2 reads SQIVND (reference sequence). Unmatched junction bases numbered 3, after V lost 2 bases and J lost 4 bases. The CDR3 sequence is 14 residues long. CDR3 region: CASSIQGATYGYTF. Here the CDR3 DNA reads TGTGCCAGTAGTATACAGGGGGCGACCTATGGCTACACCTTC. Looking up the rest from reference TRBV19 and TRBJ1-2 gives the full variable domain: DGGITQSPKYLFRKEGQNVTLSCEQNLNHDAMYWYRQDPGQGLRLIYYSQIVNDFQKGDIAEGYSVSREKKESFPLTVTSAQKNPTAFYLCASSIQGATYGYTFGSGTRLTVV.

V gene TRBV11-2 combines with J gene TRBJ1-2, with 8 bases lining up with TRBD1. The V gene's germline CDR1 is SGHAT and CDR2 FQNNGV. V was pared by 5 bases and J by 4 bases, with 12 bases of the junction left unmatched. CDR3 size: 16 residues. The CDR3 DNA reads TGTGCCAGCAGCGAACACAGGACAGGGCGTCCCTATGGCTACACCTTC. Amino acids: CASSEHRTGRPYGYTF.

This clone appeared a single time. V and J are TRBV30 and TRBJ1-1, with a tentative D call TRBD1 (6 bases). Trimming shortened V by 4 bases and J by 5 bases, and 20 bases separated the two germline ends. Germline CDR1 reads GTSNPN; CDR2 reads SVGIG (reference sequence). The CDR3 contains 15 residues. CDR3 in DNA: TGTGCCTGGATCAGGAACAGGGTTGAATCGACTGAAGCTTTCTTT. Its translation: CAWIRNRVESTEAFF.

This chain connects TRBV11-3 to TRBJ1-2; D not certain. This CDR3 comprises 11 residues. Germline V gene lookup returns CDR1 SGHNT and CDR2 YENEEA. Trimming removed 3 bases from V and 5 bases from J, with 4 bases in between. CDR3 in amino acids: CASSFPYGYTF. Here the CDR3 DNA reads TGTGCCAGCAGCTTCCCTTATGGCTACACCTTC.

The gene calls are TRBV30 and TRBJ2-1, with a weak D call TRBD1 (8 bases). Trimming shortened V by 4 bases and J by 8 bases, and 18 bases separated the two germline ends. In germline, CDR1 is GTSNPN, CDR2 SVGIG (reference sequence). This CDR3 spans 14 amino acids. For the CDR3, the DNA is TGTGCCTGGAACAGGGGGAGGGTTGGGTATGAGCAGTTCTTC. Translation: CAWNRGRVGYEQFF.

The chain is built from TRBV5-4 and TRBJ1-6; 9 nucleotides match TRBD1. The germline V gene has CDR1 SGHNT and CDR2 YYREEE (reference sequence). There are 15 residues in the CDR3. V trimming: 3 bases; J trimming: 13 bases; junction bases outside the gene matches: 11. CDR3 protein: CASSSSGTGLPPLHF. The CDR3 nucleotides read TGTGCCAGCAGCTCCTCCGGGACAGGGCTTCCCCCCCTCCACTTT.

This chain uses TRBV7-2 with TRBJ1-1, with D unresolved. This CDR3 comprises 14 residues. CDR1 is SGHTA and CDR2 is FQGNSA in the germline V gene. V lost 3 bases and J lost 1, with 9 bases in between. This CDR3 is CASSFSTANTEAFF. The CDR3 DNA is TGTGCCAGCAGCTTTTCAACAGCGAACACTGAAGCTTTCTTT.

In DNA, the CDR3 is TGCGCCAGCAGCCCACCAGGGGACGAGCAGTACTTC. Amino acids: CASSPPGDEQYF. The rearrangement uses TRBV5-1 and TRBJ2-7; the D gene is possibly TRBD1 (6 bases). This CDR3 contains 12 residues. Germline V CDR1 and CDR2: SGHRS, YFSETQ. V was pared by 4 bases and J by 5 bases, with 10 bases between.

On this clone: A read error may produce the germline difference seen at one junction end. Within the sample, other DNA sequences also encode this same CDR3. The chain's CDR3 is CASSRGLGDSPLHF. Here the CDR3 DNA reads TGCGCCAGCAGCCGGGGCCTAGGGGATTCCCCCCTCCACTTT. V usage is TRBV4-1 and J usage is TRBJ1-6, with D possibly matching TRBD1 (5 bases). This CDR3 contains 14 residues. Germline V CDR1 and CDR2: MGHRA, YSYEKL.

The chain uses TRBV28 and TRBJ2-2, with 7 positions matching TRBD1. The trim removed 8 bases at V and 3 bases at J, leaving 9 bases unmatched. CDR3 length: 15 residues. Germline values: CDR1 MDHEN, CDR2 SYDVKM. CDR3 sequence reads: CASQPRQGDTGELFF. The CDR3 DNA follows: TGTGCCAGCCAGCCTAGACAGGGAGACACCGGGGAGCTGTTTTTT.

This clone was detected only once. V is TRBV30 and J is TRBJ1-2, with TRBD1 matching over 8 bases. There are 13 residues in the CDR3. The germline gives CDR1 GTSNPN, CDR2 SVGIG (reference sequence). The J segment lost 5 bases and the V segment lost 4 bases, leaving 6 bases of the junction unmatched. CDR3 amino acids: CAWTAGGGYGYTF. The CDR3 bases are TGTGCCTGGACTGCAGGGGGCGGATATGGCTACACCTTC.

The chain carries TRBV4-1 and TRBJ1-2, with TRBD1 identical over 7 bases. Trimming took 0 bases from V and 0 from J; bases not matched to a gene: 1. Germline V gene data show CDR1 as MGHRA and CDR2 as YSYEKL. The CDR3 runs 15 residues. CDR3 sequence: CASSQDDRANYGYTF. In DNA, the CDR3 is TGCGCCAGCAGCCAAGATGACAGGGCTAACTATGGCTACACCTTC.

Details on this clone: A read error may produce the germline difference seen at one junction end. The V call is TRBV6-4, the J call TRBJ1-2; 9 nucleotides line up with TRBD1. Germline CDR1 MRHNA, CDR2 SNTAGT. CDR3 length: 14 amino acids. DNA of the CDR3: TGTGCCAGCAGCCCGGGACAGGGACGCTATGACTACACCTTC. Translating gives CASSPGQGRYDYTF.

The genes are TRBV11-2 and TRBJ1-5; D unclear. With 2 bases removed from V and 1 base from J, the gap between germline ends came to 6 bases. The germline gives CDR1 SGHAT, CDR2 FQNNGV. The CDR3 has 14 residues. In DNA, the CDR3 is TGTGCCAGCAGCTTAACTTCGAGCAATCAGCCCCAGCATTTT. Translated, it gives CASSLTSSNQPQHF.

The rearrangement links TRBV7-8 to TRBJ2-1, with TRBD1 as a possible D gene (6 bases). Germline CDR1 is SGHVS and CDR2 is FQNEAQ. The CDR3 covers 14 residues. The V and J ends lost 1 base and 4 bases respectively, with 8 bases between them. The CDR3 here is CASSLGQAYNEQFF. The CDR3 coding sequence is TGTGCCAGCAGCTTAGGACAGGCTTACAATGAGCAGTTCTTC.

This clone was picked up one time. The chain employs TRBV18 and TRBJ1-5, with 8 bases aligning to TRBD1. V was pared by 4 bases and J by 4 bases, with 15 bases of the junction left unmatched. The CDR3 is made up of 18 amino acids. Germline-derived CDR1 and CDR2 are KGHSH and LQKENI. Here the CDR3 reads CASSRAGQGPGSNQPQHF. In DNA, the CDR3 is TGTGCCAGCTCACGCGCCGGACAGGGCCCTGGATCTAATCAGCCCCAGCATTTT.

The genes are TRBV18 and TRBJ1-2; D is perhaps TRBD1 (5 bases). The CDR3 loop spans 13 amino acids. Trimming shortened V by 5 bases and J by 1 base, and 8 bases separated the two germline ends. The germline V gene has CDR1 KGHSH and CDR2 LQKENI. DNA for the CDR3: TGTGCCAGCTCAACGACAGTTAACTATGGCTACACCTTC. This encodes CASSTTVNYGYTF.

Here the CDR3 reads CASSLKWTGGGEQYF. The CDR3, as DNA: TGTGCCAGCAGCCTGAAATGGACAGGGGGCGGCGAGCAGTACTTC. V is TRBV11-3 and J is TRBJ2-7, with TRBD1 matching over 11 bases. J was trimmed by 6 bases and V by 5 bases; bases with no gene match: 9. CDR3 length equals 15 residues. Germline CDR1 reads SGHNT; CDR2 reads YENEEA.

The chain recombines TRBV18 with TRBJ1-1, with 9 bases aligning to TRBD1. The V and J ends lost 6 bases and 3 bases, in that order; junction bases with no gene match: 5. This CDR3 has 14 amino acids. Germline V gene lookup returns CDR1 KGHSH and CDR2 LQKENI. CDR3 sequence: CASSSNRGHTEAFF. The DNA for the CDR3 is TGTGCCAGCTCTTCCAACAGGGGGCACACTGAAGCTTTCTTT.

The V gene is TRBV30, the J gene TRBJ1-1, with 7 bases identical to TRBD1. J was trimmed by 4 bases and V by 7 bases; bases with no gene match: 9. This CDR3 has 13 amino acids. The germline V gene encodes CDR1 GTSNPN and CDR2 SVGIG (reference sequence). CDR3 amino acids: CASTQGGGTEAFF. CDR3 nucleotide sequence: TGTGCCTCAACTCAGGGGGGTGGCACTGAAGCTTTCTTT. The full variable domain, its missing parts supplied by reference TRBV30 and TRBJ1-1, is SQTIHQWPATLVQPVGSPLSLECTVEGTSNPNLYWYRQAAGRGLQLLFYSVGIGQISSEVPQNLSASRPQDRQFILSSKKLLLSDSGFYLCASTQGGGTEAFFGQGTRLTVV.